These 14 T cell receptor beta chains share one sample of origin, sequenced in a study of beta chain features in type 1 diabetes. Expressed TCRB transcripts were sequenced because the entire RNA isolate underwent reverse transcription. Assay used: immunoSEQ multiplex PCR; TCRdb lists only in-frame clones, some missing. There are nearly 250,000 clones in the sample; 13% to 15% occur only once, and around 0.03% lies in the top ten. The specimen sequenced was naive CD4+ T cells from blood. Every receptor here comes from a woman between 40 and 55 years old in good health.

This clone was seen more than once but under ten times. CDR3 amino acids: CASRPGGRANTEAFF. The CDR3 bases are TGTGCCAGCAGACCGGGGGGCAGGGCGAACACTGAAGCTTTCTTT. The chain employs TRBV6-5 and TRBJ1-1; weak D call: TRBD1 (6 bases). The CDR3 is 15 amino acids. From germline, CDR1 is MNHEY and CDR2 SVGAGI. Trimming stripped 6 bases from V and 1 base from J, with 15 bases between.

V usage is TRBV10-1 and J usage is TRBJ1-1; 9 bases align to TRBD1. Germline values: CDR1 WNHNN, CDR2 SYGVQD (reference sequence). The junction had 14 bases not matched to a gene; V was cut back by 5 bases and J by 1 base. The CDR3 totals 18 residues. CDR3 residues: CASSPQGAVKFGNTEAFF. The CDR3 DNA reads TGCGCCAGCAGTCCACAGGGGGCAGTCAAATTTGGGAACACTGAAGCTTTCTTT.

The gene calls are TRBV5-1 and TRBJ2-5, with TRBD1 matching over 8 bases. The germline gives CDR1 SGHRS, CDR2 YFSETQ. J gave up 3 bases and V 5 bases, and 6 bases lay outside the gene matches. The CDR3 covers 14 residues. The DNA of the CDR3 is TGCGCCAGCAGACACGGGACAGGAGAAGAGACCCAGTACTTC. Protein product: CASRHGTGEETQYF.

This clone was detected a few times. This chain uses TRBV7-9 with TRBJ2-7; 8 bases are shared with TRBD1. The junction had 8 bases not matched to a gene; V was cut back by 0 bases and J by 4 bases. Looked up from germline, CDR1 is SEHNR and CDR2 is FQNEAQ (reference sequence). The CDR3 runs to 16 residues. CDR3 bases: TGTGCCAGCAGCTTAGCCCTATGGACAGGGAGATACGAGCAGTACTTC. This translates into CASSLALWTGRYEQYF. The variable domain in full, with the rest retrieved from reference TRBV7-9 and TRBJ2-7, is DTGVSQNPRHKITKRGQNVTFRCDPISEHNRLYWYRQTLGQGPEFLTYFQNEAQLEKSRLLSDRFSAERPKGSFSTLEIQRTEQGDSAMYLCASSLALWTGRYEQYFGPGTRLTVT.

V and J are TRBV11-2 and TRBJ1-2; 9 bases agree with TRBD1. The length of the CDR3 is 15 residues. Per germline, CDR1 SGHAT and CDR2 FQNNGV. Trimming took 4 bases from V and 4 from J; bases not matched to a gene: 7. CDR3 bases: TGTGCCAGCAGCTCAGCAACAGGGGGCGCCTATGGCTACACCTTC. This sequence encodes CASSSATGGAYGYTF.

The chain carries TRBV6-5 and TRBJ1-5; 10 nucleotides align to TRBD1. With V trimmed by 2 bases and J by 7 bases, 8 bases remained unmatched. The CDR3 contains 16 residues. The germline CDR1 and CDR2 sequences are MNHEY and SVGAGI. The CDR3 reads CASSYRGTGASQPQHF. For the CDR3, the DNA is TGTGCCAGCAGTTACAGAGGGACAGGGGCGTCACAGCCCCAGCATTTT.

A few counts support this clone. V and J are TRBV5-1 and TRBJ2-7; D is ambiguous. V was pared by 4 bases and J by 4 bases, with 9 bases between. Germline loops: CDR1 SGHRS, CDR2 YFSETQ. This CDR3 is built from 12 residues. The CDR3: CASSPNYYEQYF. CDR3 coding DNA: TGCGCCAGCAGCCCGAACTATTACGAGCAGTACTTC.

A remark on this clone: Other DNA sequences from this sample encode an identical CDR3 as well. This chain uses TRBV29-1 with TRBJ2-1; 8 positions match TRBD1. CDR3 length equals 14 residues. V lost 6 bases and J lost 4; bases outside the gene matches: 8. The germline V gene encodes CDR1 SQVTM and CDR2 ANQGSEA. The CDR3 loop reads CSVAGGKAYNEQFF. The DNA for the CDR3 is TGCAGCGTGGCAGGGGGCAAAGCGTACAATGAGCAGTTCTTC.

The rearrangement uses TRBV19 and TRBJ1-5, with 11 positions matching TRBD1. CDR1 is LNHDA, CDR2 SQIVND, per germline (reference sequence). CDR3 size: 13 residues. V gave up 6 bases and J gave up 5 bases; unmatched junction bases: 0. The CDR3 DNA reads as TGTGCCAGTAGGGGACAGGGGGATCAGCCCCAGCATTTT. Its protein is CASRGQGDQPQHF.

The J gene is TRBJ2-5, the V gene TRBV7-9; D remains ambiguous. Trimming pared 5 bases from V and 11 bases from J, leaving 15 bases between. CDR1 and CDR2 from the germline V gene are SEHNR and FQNEAQ (reference sequence). The CDR3 is 12 residues long. The CDR3 loop reads CASSPRFDEQYF. The CDR3 coding sequence is TGTGCCAGCAGCCCACGGTTTGATGAGCAGTACTTC.

This clone has a handful of counts. The chain uses TRBV2 and TRBJ2-3; D is perhaps TRBD2 (6 bases). This CDR3 has 13 amino acids. The V and J ends lost 8 bases and 3 bases respectively, with 12 bases between them. The V gene's germline CDR1 is SNHLY and CDR2 FYNNEI. CDR3 sequence (DNA): TGTGCCAGCTCTCCCCGGGGGACAGATACGCAGTATTTT. Translated: CASSPRGTDTQYF. Full variable domain (missing parts from reference TRBV2 and TRBJ2-3): EPEVTQTPSHQVTQMGQEVILRCVPISNHLYFYWYRQILGQKVEFLVSFYNNEISEKSEIFDDQFSVERPDGSNFTLKIRSTKLEDSAMYFCASSPRGTDTQYFGPGTRLTVL.

The V and J genes are TRBV9 and TRBJ2-3, with TRBD2 identical over 9 bases. V dropped 0 bases and J dropped 0; count of bases not matched to a gene: 5. CDR1 and CDR2 (germline): SGDLS, YYNGEE. CDR3 length equals 17 residues. As DNA, the CDR3 is TGTGCCAGCAGCGTAGGGTTAGCGGGGGCTAGCACAGATACGCAGTATTTT. Translation gives CASSVGLAGASTDTQYF.

The V and J genes are TRBV5-4 and TRBJ2-7; TRBD1 agrees at 9 bases. V lost 0 bases, J lost 9 bases, and 10 bases stayed unmatched. The CDR3 length is 15 residues. CDR1 and CDR2 (germline): SGHNT, YYREEE (reference sequence). CDR3 coding DNA: TGTGCCAGCAGCTTGGATTTCACACAGGGGGCTGGGCAGTACTTC. This gives the protein CASSLDFTQGAGQYF.

V gene TRBV6-6 combines with J gene TRBJ2-7; D unclear. V lost 5 bases and J lost 0, with 11 bases in between. CDR1 and CDR2 from the germline V gene are MNHNY and SVGAGI (reference sequence). This CDR3 spans 14 amino acids. The CDR3: CASSQTAGSYEQYF. The DNA for the CDR3 is TGTGCCAGCAGTCAGACCGCAGGCTCCTACGAGCAGTACTTC.